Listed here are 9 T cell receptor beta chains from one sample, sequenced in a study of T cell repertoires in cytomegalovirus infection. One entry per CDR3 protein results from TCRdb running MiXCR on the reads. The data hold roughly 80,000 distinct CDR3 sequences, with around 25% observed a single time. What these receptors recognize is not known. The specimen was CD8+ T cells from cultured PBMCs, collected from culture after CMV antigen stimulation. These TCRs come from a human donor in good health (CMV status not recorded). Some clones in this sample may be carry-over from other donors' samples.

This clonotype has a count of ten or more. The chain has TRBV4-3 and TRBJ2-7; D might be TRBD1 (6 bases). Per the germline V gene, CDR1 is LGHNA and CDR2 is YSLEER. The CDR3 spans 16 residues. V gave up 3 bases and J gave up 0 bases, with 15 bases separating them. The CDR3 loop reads CASSQLPTGSSYEQYF. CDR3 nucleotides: TGCGCCAGCAGCCAGCTCCCTACAGGGAGCTCCTACGAGCAGTACTTC.

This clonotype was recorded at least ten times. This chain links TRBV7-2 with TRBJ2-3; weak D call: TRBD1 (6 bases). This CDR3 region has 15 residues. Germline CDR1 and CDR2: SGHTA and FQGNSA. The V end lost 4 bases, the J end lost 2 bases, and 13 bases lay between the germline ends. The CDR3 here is CASSSQGQYTDTQYF. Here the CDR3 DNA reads TGTGCCAGCAGCTCGCAGGGGCAATACACAGATACGCAGTATTTT.

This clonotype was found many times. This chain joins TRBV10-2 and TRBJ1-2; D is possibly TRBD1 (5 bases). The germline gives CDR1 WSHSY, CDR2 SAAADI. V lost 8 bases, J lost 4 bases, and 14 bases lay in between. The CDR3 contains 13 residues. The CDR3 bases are TGCGCCAGCTCCATGGACATTACCTATGGCTACACCTTC. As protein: CASSMDITYGYTF.

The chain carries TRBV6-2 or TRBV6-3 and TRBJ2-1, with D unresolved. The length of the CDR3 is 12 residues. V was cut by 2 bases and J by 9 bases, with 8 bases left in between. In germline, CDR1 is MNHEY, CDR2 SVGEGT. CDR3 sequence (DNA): TGTGCCAGCAGTTACCCTTCCCCTGAGCAGTTCTTC. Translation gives CASSYPSPEQFF.

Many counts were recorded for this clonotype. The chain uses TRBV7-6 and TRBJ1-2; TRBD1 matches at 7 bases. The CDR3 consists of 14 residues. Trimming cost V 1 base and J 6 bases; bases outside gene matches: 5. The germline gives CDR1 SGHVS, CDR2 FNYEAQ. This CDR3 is CASSLGGGEDGYTF. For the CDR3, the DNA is TGTGCCAGCAGCTTAGGAGGGGGCGAGGATGGCTACACCTTC.

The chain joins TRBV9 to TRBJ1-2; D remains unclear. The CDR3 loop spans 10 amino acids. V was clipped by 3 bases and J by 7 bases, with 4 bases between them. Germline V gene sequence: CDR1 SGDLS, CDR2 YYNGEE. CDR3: CASSGPGYTF. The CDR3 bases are TGTGCCAGCAGCGGCCCTGGCTACACCTTC.

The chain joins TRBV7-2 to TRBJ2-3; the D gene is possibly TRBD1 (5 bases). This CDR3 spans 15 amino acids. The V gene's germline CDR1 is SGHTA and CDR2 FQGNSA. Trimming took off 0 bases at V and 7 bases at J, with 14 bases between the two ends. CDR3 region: CASSLALGEDNTQYF. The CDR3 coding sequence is TGTGCCAGCAGCTTAGCCCTCGGAGAGGACAATACGCAGTATTTT. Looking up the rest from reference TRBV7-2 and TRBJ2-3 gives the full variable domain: GAGVSQSPSNKVTEKGKDVELRCDPISGHTALYWYRQSLGQGLEFLIYFQGNSAPDKSGLPSDRFSAERTGGSVSTLTIQRTQQEDSAVYLCASSLALGEDNTQYFGPGTRLTVL.

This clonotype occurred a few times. The CDR3 DNA follows: TGTGCCAGCAGTAACCGGACAGGGGTTGCAAAACTGTTTTTT. Protein product: CASSNRTGVAKLFF. V usage is TRBV27 and J usage is TRBJ1-4; 9 nucleotides line up with TRBD1. Per germline, CDR1 MNHEY and CDR2 SMNVEV (reference sequence). V trimming: 5 bases; J trimming: 10 bases; junction bases outside the gene matches: 8. This CDR3 is 14 amino acids long.

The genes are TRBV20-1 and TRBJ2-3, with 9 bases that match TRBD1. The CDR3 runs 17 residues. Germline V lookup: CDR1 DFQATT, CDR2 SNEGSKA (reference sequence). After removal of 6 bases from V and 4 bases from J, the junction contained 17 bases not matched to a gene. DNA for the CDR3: TGCAGTGCCCAAGCGCCGGGACAGGGAATCGGAGCAGATACGCAGTATTTT. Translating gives CSAQAPGQGIGADTQYF.